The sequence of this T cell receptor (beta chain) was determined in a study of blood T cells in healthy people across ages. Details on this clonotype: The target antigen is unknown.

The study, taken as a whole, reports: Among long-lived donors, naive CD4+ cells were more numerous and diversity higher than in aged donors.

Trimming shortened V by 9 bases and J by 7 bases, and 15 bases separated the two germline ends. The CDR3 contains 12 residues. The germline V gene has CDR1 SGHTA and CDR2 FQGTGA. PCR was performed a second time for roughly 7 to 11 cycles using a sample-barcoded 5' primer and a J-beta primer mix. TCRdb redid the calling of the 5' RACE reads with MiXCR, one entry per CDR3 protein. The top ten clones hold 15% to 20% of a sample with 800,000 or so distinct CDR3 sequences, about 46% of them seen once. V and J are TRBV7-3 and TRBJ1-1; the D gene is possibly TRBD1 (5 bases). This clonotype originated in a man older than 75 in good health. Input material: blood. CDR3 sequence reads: CASSHYQGEAFF. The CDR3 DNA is TGTGCCAGTAGCCACTACCAGGGTGAAGCTTTCTTT. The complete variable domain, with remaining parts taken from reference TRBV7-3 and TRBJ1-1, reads GAGVSQTPSNKVTEKGKYVELRCDPISGHTALYWYRQSLGQGPEFLIYFQGTGAADDSGLPNDRFFAVRPEGSVSTLKIQRTERGDSAVYLCASSHYQGEAFFGQGTRLTVV.